This TCR beta chain was observed in a study of OX40 agonist ivuxolimab in advanced cancers. The study in broad terms: Ivuxolimab, which targeted the costimulatory receptor OX40 (CD134), was an agonistic, fully human IgG2 monoclonal antibody. Three dose-escalation patients achieved partial responses, one with hepatocellular carcinoma and two with cutaneous melanoma. In the dose-escalation cohort, around four fifths of patients were male, and the mean age was approximately 60 years, with a range of roughly 20 to 79. Prior anti-PD-1, anti-PD-L1 or anti-CTLA-4 therapy was permitted, and 30% to 50% of dose-escalation patients had received checkpoint inhibitors. The point of sequencing TCRbeta in the periphery was to test whether ivuxolimab changed TCR sequence diversity and drove clonal T-cell expansion. The monotherapy dose-escalation portion (N ≈ 52 patients) of the phase I ivuxolimab trial is reported in the paper. Intravenous ivuxolimab was administered to patients every 2 weeks at six dose levels: 0.01, 0.1, 0.3, 1.5, 3 and 10 mg/kg. Of the roughly 50 dose-escalation patients, hepatocellular carcinoma was present in 19, melanoma in approximately 15, renal cell carcinoma in 9 and head and neck cancer in 9. Results the study describes overall, beyond this receptor: In the 0.1-3.0 mg/kg groups, partial responders were among the patients with the lowest normalized peripheral clonal expansion, particularly in CD8+ T cells. Low levels of normalized T-cell clonal expansion were also shown by some nonresponding patients. After ivuxolimab, expanded clones were on average more numerous among CD8+ T cells than among CD4+ T cells. At doses of 0.1 to 3.0 mg/kg, clonal expansion of both CD4+ and CD8+ blood T cells was observed from baseline to week 6. The antigen specificity of the peripheral T cells that underwent clonal expansion was not determined.

With respect to this clone: It lacks a known antigen. Qualities for individual bases were not recorded, and no much larger clone is one base off.

Genomic DNA was isolated from the sorted cells so that the TCRbeta CDR3 region could be sequenced. TCRbeta CDR3 regions were sequenced using the immunoSEQ Assay. The source is immuneACCESS, and TCRdb retained only in-frame sequences with V and J called. Part of the clones is not carried over; for the studies checked, unresolved V genes explain less than half of this, and the remainder is unexplained. This sample holds roughly 17,000 clones; approximately 84% were observed only once. Clones ranked in the top ten supply roughly 25% of the sample. Patients with autoimmune disease history or receiving systemic immunosuppression were excluded from the trial. Peripheral blood for TCR sequencing was collected from all dose cohorts at baseline, on cycle 4 day 1, and on cycle 7 day 1. The samples were drawn from a first-in-human, open-label, multicenter phase I dose-escalation trial of ivuxolimab. Adults with locally advanced or metastatic melanoma, renal cell carcinoma, hepatocellular carcinoma or head and neck squamous cell carcinoma were enrolled in the trial. Before TCR sequencing, CD4+ T cells and CD8+ T cells were sorted from peripheral blood as separate populations.

Relative to germline, V is 0 bases shorter and J is 6 bases shorter, with 23 bases between their ends. Spanning cysteine to phenylalanine, the CDR3 consists of 18 amino acids. Only CDR3 DNA remains: 54 bases, in frame from the first base. In the germline V gene, CDR1 corresponds to SGHRS and CDR2 to YFSETQ. This specimen consisted of CD4+ or CD8+ T cells sorted from blood, obtained in a trial of the OX40 agonist ivuxolimab. The chain is made from TRBV5-1 and TRBJ2-3; the D gene is possibly TRBD2, with 6 bases matching. The receptor was isolated from an adult with an advanced solid tumor such as melanoma, head and neck, liver or kidney cancer. DNA sequence: TGCGCCAGCAGCTTGGACGGGTTGCGGGGAACCGGCGAGGATACGCAGTATTTT. The encoded protein is CASSLDGLRGTGEDTQYF.